The 5 T cell receptor beta chains listed next were all sequenced from one sample in a study of blood T cell repertoires in COVID-19. The data were produced by immunoSEQ multiplex PCR, yet TCRdb's version contains in-frame clones alone and is incomplete. This table has under 300,000 clones, approximately 85% appearing once. Sequences were obtained from peripheral blood. The receptors derive from a woman in her seventies with acute or convalescent COVID-19.

A single count supports this clone. The rearrangement joins TRBV6-5 to TRBJ1-6; a possible D gene is TRBD1 (6 bases). V dropped 6 bases and J dropped 7 bases, with 13 bases sitting between them. CDR3 size: 14 residues. The germline V gene encodes CDR1 MNHEY and CDR2 SVGAGI. The CDR3 loop reads CASRMDRGNSPLHF. CDR3 nucleotide sequence: TGTGCCAGCAGGATGGACAGAGGGAATTCACCCCTCCACTTT.

The J gene is TRBJ2-3, the V gene TRBV5-4; perhaps TRBD2 as D (7 bases). The CDR3 totals 14 residues. Germline CDR1 SGHNT, CDR2 YYREEE (reference sequence). The germline V and J ends were trimmed by 7 bases and 3 bases, with 15 bases remaining between them. DNA of the CDR3: TGTGCCAGCGGGGGGGCGGGACCAACAGATACGCAGTATTTT. It specifies CASGGAGPTDTQYF.

This sequence joins TRBV19 and TRBJ2-1, with 8 bases aligning to TRBD2. The CDR3 totals 15 residues. Losses at the gene ends were 3 bases for V and 5 bases for J; bases not matched to a gene: 6. Germline CDR1 is LNHDA and CDR2 is SQIVND (reference sequence). The CDR3 spells CASSITGGGNNEQFF. The CDR3 nucleotides read TGTGCCAGTAGTATTACTGGCGGGGGGAACAATGAGCAGTTCTTC.

The rearrangement uses TRBV13 and TRBJ1-3, with D tentatively TRBD1 (6 bases). Deletions cut 5 bases from V and 2 bases from J, with 10 bases between. This CDR3 comprises 14 residues. Germline V CDR1 and CDR2: PRHDT, FYEKMQ (reference sequence). The CDR3 reads CASSRGGTGNTIYF. The CDR3 coding sequence is TGTGCCAGCAGCCGTGGGGGCACTGGAAACACCATATATTTT.

The table lists this clone with a few counts. This chain joins TRBV5-1 and TRBJ2-5; D is possibly TRBD1 (6 bases). V dropped 0 bases and J dropped 7 bases, with 16 bases sitting between them. Germline assignment: CDR1 SGHRS and CDR2 YFSETQ. The CDR3 is 15 residues long. This CDR3 is CASSLDSQGSGTQYF. CDR3 nucleotides: TGCGCCAGCAGCTTGGATTCGCAGGGGTCTGGGACCCAGTACTTC.